The clone carrying this T cell receptor (beta chain) was detected only once. Its antigen is not identified. Only in-frame clones appear in the TCRdb table, and some are missing; sequencing was by immunoSEQ multiplex PCR. The sample consists of roughly 150,000 clones, about nine tenths of them appearing once. This record comes from a study of T cell responses to AZD1222 COVID-19 vaccine. V was trimmed by 8 bases and J by 5 bases, leaving 11 bases between them. The CDR3 length is 12 residues. Germline CDR1 and CDR2: SGHDT and YYEEEE. Study-wide points: Clonal diversity may have been underestimated, and the donors were mostly white British, with more females than males. Unmutated variant regions reportedly attract nearly half of all spike-specific TCRs. Researchers took repertoire samples only after the peak T cell response had come.

Second doses were pooled across both intervals (about 4 or about 12 weeks). This chain joins TRBV5-6 and TRBJ1-5, with D possibly matching TRBD1 (6 bases). This specimen was peripheral blood, taken 28 days after the second AZD1222 dose. The receptor was isolated from an adult who received the AZD1222 COVID-19 vaccine. Written as DNA, the CDR3 is TGTGCCAGTACACGACAGGATCAGCCCCAGCATTTT. Translated: CASTRQDQPQHF.